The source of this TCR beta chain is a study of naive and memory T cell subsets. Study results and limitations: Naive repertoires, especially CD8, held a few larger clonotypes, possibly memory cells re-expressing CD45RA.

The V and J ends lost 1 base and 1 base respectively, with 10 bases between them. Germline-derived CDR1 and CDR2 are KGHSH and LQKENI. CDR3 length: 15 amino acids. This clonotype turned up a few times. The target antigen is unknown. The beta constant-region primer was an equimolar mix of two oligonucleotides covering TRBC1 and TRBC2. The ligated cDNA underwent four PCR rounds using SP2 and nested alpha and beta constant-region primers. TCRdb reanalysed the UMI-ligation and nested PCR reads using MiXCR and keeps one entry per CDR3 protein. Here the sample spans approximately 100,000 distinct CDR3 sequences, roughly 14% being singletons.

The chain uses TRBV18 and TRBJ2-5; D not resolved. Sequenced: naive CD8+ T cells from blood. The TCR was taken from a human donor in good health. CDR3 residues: CASSPHPDLQETQYF. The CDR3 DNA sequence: TGTGCCAGCTCACCACACCCAGACCTCCAAGAGACCCAGTACTTC.